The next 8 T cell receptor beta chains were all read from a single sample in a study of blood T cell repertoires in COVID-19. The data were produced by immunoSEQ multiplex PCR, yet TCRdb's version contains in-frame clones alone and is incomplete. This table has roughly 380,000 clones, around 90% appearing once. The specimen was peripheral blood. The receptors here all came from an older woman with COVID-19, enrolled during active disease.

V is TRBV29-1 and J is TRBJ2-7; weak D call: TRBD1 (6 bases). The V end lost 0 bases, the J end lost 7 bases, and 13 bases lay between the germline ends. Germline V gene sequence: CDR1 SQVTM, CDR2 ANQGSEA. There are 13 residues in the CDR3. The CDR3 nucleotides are TGCAGCGTTGAAGACAGGGGCCGCCGGGAGCAGTACTTC. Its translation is CSVEDRGRREQYF.

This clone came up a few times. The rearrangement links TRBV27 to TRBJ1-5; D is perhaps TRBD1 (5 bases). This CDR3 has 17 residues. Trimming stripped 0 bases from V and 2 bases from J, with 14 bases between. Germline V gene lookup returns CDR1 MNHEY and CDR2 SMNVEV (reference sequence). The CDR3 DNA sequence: TGTGCCAGCAGTTTATCGCAGGGAGGACGCGGCAATCAGCCCCAGCATTTT. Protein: CASSLSQGGRGNQPQHF.

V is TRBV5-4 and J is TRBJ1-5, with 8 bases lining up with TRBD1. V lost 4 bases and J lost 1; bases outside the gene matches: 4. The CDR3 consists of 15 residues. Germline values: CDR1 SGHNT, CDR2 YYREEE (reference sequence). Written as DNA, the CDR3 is TGTGCCAGCAGCCCAGACAGGGGAAGCAATCAGCCCCAGCATTTT. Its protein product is CASSPDRGSNQPQHF.

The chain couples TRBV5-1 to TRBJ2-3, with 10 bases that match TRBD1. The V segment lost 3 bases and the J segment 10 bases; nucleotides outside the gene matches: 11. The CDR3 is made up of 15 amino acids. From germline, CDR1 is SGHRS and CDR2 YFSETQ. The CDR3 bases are TGCGCCAGCAGCTCCTCCGGGACAGGGGAAGGGGCGCAGTATTTT. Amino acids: CASSSSGTGEGAQYF.

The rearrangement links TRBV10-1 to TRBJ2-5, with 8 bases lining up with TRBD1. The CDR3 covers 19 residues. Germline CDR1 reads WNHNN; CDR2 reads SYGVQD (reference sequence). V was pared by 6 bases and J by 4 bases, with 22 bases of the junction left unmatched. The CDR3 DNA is TGCGCCAGCAGGCGGAGACGGACAGGGAAGGTAAGGAGAAGAGAGACCCAGTACTTC. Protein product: CASRRRRTGKVRRRETQYF.

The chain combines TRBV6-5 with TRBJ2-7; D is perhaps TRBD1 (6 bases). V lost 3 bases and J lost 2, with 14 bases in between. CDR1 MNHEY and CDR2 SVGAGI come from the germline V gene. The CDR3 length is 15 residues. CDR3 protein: CASSYRLDRAYEQYF. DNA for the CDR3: TGTGCCAGCAGTTATCGCTTGGACAGAGCCTACGAGCAGTACTTC.

The CDR3 nucleotides are TGTGCCATCAGGGGGGGGACAGGCTCCTATAATTCACCCCTCCACTTT. Its protein product is CAIRGGTGSYNSPLHF. The chain joins TRBV10-3 to TRBJ1-6; 8 bases map to TRBD1. The length of the CDR3 is 16 residues. Trimming cost V 6 bases and J 0 bases; bases outside gene matches: 4. In germline, CDR1 is ENHRY, CDR2 SYGVKD.

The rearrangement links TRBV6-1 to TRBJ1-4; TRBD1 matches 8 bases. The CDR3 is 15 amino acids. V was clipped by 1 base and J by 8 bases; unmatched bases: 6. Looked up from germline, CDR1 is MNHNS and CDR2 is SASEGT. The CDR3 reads CASSEVDRAWEKLFF. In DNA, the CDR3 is TGTGCCAGCAGTGAAGTGGACAGGGCTTGGGAAAAACTGTTTTTT.